The 10 T cell receptor beta chains reported below all come from one sample, sequenced in a study of control samples from healthy donors and cancer patients. Some clones are missing from TCRdb's copy, which holds only in-frame ones; the method was immunoSEQ multiplex PCR. This sample yields about 83,000 clones, of which 75% to 95% are seen a single time; under 20% belongs to the top ten. Sample: blood. These receptors all stem from a man aged 45-65 years in good health.

The J gene is TRBJ2-5, the V gene TRBV19; D is ambiguous. The germline V gene encodes CDR1 LNHDA and CDR2 SQIVND (reference sequence). Trimming removed 10 bases at V and 5 bases at J, with 20 bases between. CDR3 length: 14 amino acids. CDR3 protein: CATTRPGSVETQYF. The CDR3, as DNA: TGTGCCACCACCCGCCCCGGCTCCGTGGAGACCCAGTACTTC.

This chain uses TRBV29-1 with TRBJ1-2; no definite D call. This CDR3 is 14 amino acids long. Germline CDR1 is SQVTM and CDR2 is ANQGSEA. The V and J ends lost 4 bases and 0 bases respectively, with 12 bases between them. Here the CDR3 DNA reads TGCAGCGTTGTCCTCCTGGCGGCTAACTATGGCTACACCTTC. It yields the protein CSVVLLAANYGYTF.

The chain is built from TRBV5-1 and TRBJ2-2; 8 bases map to TRBD1. Germline V gives CDR1 SGHRS, CDR2 YFSETQ. The CDR3 covers 15 residues. Trimming removed 2 bases from V and 2 bases from J; junction bases left unmatched: 2. DNA for the CDR3: TGCGCCAGCAGCTTAGGACAGGGAAACACCGGGGAGCTGTTTTTT. Protein sequence: CASSLGQGNTGELFF.

The CDR3 DNA reads TGTGCCAGCTCAAAAGAGGCTGAAGCTTTCTTT. Protein: CASSKEAEAFF. V and J are TRBV18 and TRBJ1-1; no clear D. V lost 5 bases, J lost 6 bases, and 7 bases lay in between. The CDR3 extends over 11 amino acids. In germline, CDR1 is KGHSH, CDR2 LQKENI.

This rearrangement joins TRBV30 to TRBJ2-2; no clear D gene. Deletions cut 8 bases from V and 0 bases from J, with 10 bases between. Germline V gene sequence: CDR1 GTSNPN, CDR2 SVGIG (reference sequence). This CDR3 contains 13 residues. The DNA of the CDR3 is TGTGCCCGAGGCCTCCCGAACACCGGGGAGCTGTTTTTT. Its translation is CARGLPNTGELFF.

This sequence joins TRBV25-1 and TRBJ1-2; no clear D gene. In germline, CDR1 is MGHDK, CDR2 SYGVNS. This CDR3 has 15 residues. V was cut by 3 bases and J by 0 bases, with 11 bases left in between. The DNA of the CDR3 is TGTGCCAGCAGTGATCGGACGGCTACTAACTATGGCTACACCTTC. It yields the protein CASSDRTATNYGYTF.

V is TRBV6-2 or TRBV6-3 and J is TRBJ2-7; D possibly corresponds to TRBD1 (5 bases). V lost 6 bases, J lost 6 bases, and 21 bases lay in between. The CDR3 totals 15 residues. Germline CDR1 MNHEY, CDR2 SVGEGT. The CDR3 sequence is CASSTQQALLAEQYF. CDR3 nucleotides: TGTGCCAGCAGCACACAACAGGCCTTGCTGGCCGAGCAGTACTTC.

This clone has a single count. The chain is built from TRBV5-1 and TRBJ1-1; TRBD1 matches 8 bases. CDR1 and CDR2 (germline): SGHRS, YFSETQ. This CDR3 comprises 14 residues. V lost 4 bases and J lost 2; bases outside the gene matches: 4. The CDR3 spells CASSRGTGNTEAFF. DNA of the CDR3: TGCGCCAGCAGCCGTGGGACAGGTAACACTGAAGCTTTCTTT.

The chain has TRBV2 and TRBJ2-7; a possible D gene is TRBD1 (6 bases). The ends were cut back, 3 bases at V and 5 bases at J, with 17 bases in the middle. The CDR3 is 15 residues long. Germline V CDR1 and CDR2: SNHLY, FYNNEI. The CDR3 here is CASSDSLGARDEQYF. CDR3 DNA: TGTGCCAGCAGTGACTCATTGGGGGCGAGGGACGAGCAGTACTTC.

This clone was seen once. The rearrangement links TRBV12-3 or TRBV12-4 to TRBJ1-5; D not resolved. V gave up 3 bases and J gave up 11 bases, with 11 bases separating them. The CDR3 runs 12 residues. The CDR3 here is CASSFAISAQHF. The CDR3 DNA reads TGTGCCAGCAGTTTCGCGATTTCGGCCCAGCATTTT.